The rows below give T cell receptor beta chains drawn from one sample of a study of beta chain features in type 1 diabetes. Repertoires were generated with immunoSEQ multiplex PCR, while TCRdb's copy carries only in-frame clones and drops some. The sample gives around 710,000 clones, around an eighth of which show up once; around 0.12% is in the top ten. Sequencing input: naive CD4+ T cells from blood. All receptors derive from a young man with type 1 diabetes. Both conserved end residues are part of each CDR3. D genes are given only for firm matches. Not every row has a clone size; where given, it reads once, few, many or a size class.

D gene,J gene,V gene,clone size,CDR3 protein,CDR3 DNA
.,TRBJ2-1,TRBV9,few,CASSVQPDSSWGNEQFF,TGTGCCAGCAGCGTGCAGCCCGACAGTAGCTGGGGCAATGAGCAGTTCTTC
.,TRBJ1-2,TRBV2,few,CASSAGTFYGYTF,TGTGCCAGCAGCGCAGGGACGTTCTATGGCTACACCTTC
.,TRBJ1-1,TRBV19,few,CASGLTEAEAFF,TGTGCCAGTGGACTCACGGAGGCTGAAGCTTTCTTT
.,TRBJ2-3,TRBV2,.,CASSEMAGGTDTQYF,TGTGCCAGCAGTGAAATGGCAGGGGGCACAGATACGCAGTATTTT
.,TRBJ2-5,TRBV9,.,CASSVGRSETQYF,TGTGCCAGCAGCGTAGGTCGCAGCGAGACCCAGTACTTC
TRBD1,TRBJ2-7,TRBV10-3,.,CAISEAPGQAVYEQYF,TGTGCCATCAGTGAGGCGCCGGGACAGGCGGTCTACGAGCAGTACTTC
.,TRBJ2-5,TRBV5-1,.,CASSLGASGLQETQYF,TGCGCCAGCAGCTTGGGGGCTTCTGGACTCCAAGAGACCCAGTACTTC
.,TRBJ2-3,TRBV2,.,CASRSHGTDTQYF,TGTGCCAGCAGATCCCATGGCACAGATACGCAGTATTTT
.,TRBJ2-2,TRBV18,once,CASSPVTGNTGELFF,TGTGCCAGCTCACCTGTGACAGGCAACACCGGGGAGCTGTTTTTT
.,TRBJ1-3,TRBV2,few,CASKSLTSSGNTIYF,TGTGCCAGCAAAAGTCTCACCAGCTCTGGAAACACCATATATTTT
TRBD1,TRBJ2-5,TRBV6-4,few,CASSRDSQETQYF,TGTGCCAGCAGCCGGGACAGTCAAGAGACCCAGTACTTC
TRBD2,TRBJ2-1,TRBV14,few,CATSRPSGGWDEQFF,TGTGCCACCTCCAGGCCTAGCGGGGGTTGGGATGAGCAGTTCTTC
.,TRBJ2-2,TRBV4-3,few,CASSQRDNLNTGELFF,TGCGCCAGCAGCCAACGGGACAACCTGAACACCGGGGAGCTGTTTTTT
TRBD1,TRBJ1-6,TRBV7-2,.,CASSLEGTGNNSPLHF,TGTGCCAGCAGCTTAGAGGGGACAGGGAATAATTCACCCCTCCACTTT
TRBD2,TRBJ2-7,TRBV28,.,CASRSGGQSYEQYF,TGTGCCAGCAGAAGCGGGGGCCAGAGTTACGAGCAGTACTTC